This entry describes one TCR beta chain. The record originates from a study of T cell responses to AZD1222 COVID-19 vaccine. The method was immunoSEQ multiplex PCR; TCRdb's version includes in-frame clones alone and lacks a portion of them. Of about 72,000 clones listed, roughly 85% are singletons. The V segment lost 0 bases and the J segment 5 bases; nucleotides outside the gene matches: 7. Looked up from germline, CDR1 is GTSNPN and CDR2 is SVGIG (reference sequence). The CDR3 has 15 residues. The gene calls are TRBV30 and TRBJ2-5; 9 positions agree with TRBD2. The source material was peripheral blood, sampled on day 0 of AZD1222 vaccination. The receptor was derived from an adult in good health. CDR3 sequence: CAWSVGGRGTETQYF. The CDR3 coding sequence is TGTGCCTGGAGTGTGGGCGGGAGGGGTACGGAGACCCAGTACTTC. Full variable domain (missing parts from reference TRBV30 and TRBJ2-5): SQTIHQWPATLVQPVGSPLSLECTVEGTSNPNLYWYRQAAGRGLQLLFYSVGIGQISSEVPQNLSASRPQDRQFILSSKKLLLSDSGFYLCAWSVGGRGTETQYFGPGTRLLVL.